Listed below are T cell receptor beta chains from one sample, sequenced in a study of spatial heterogeneity in lung cancer. MiXCR, applied by TCRdb to the 5' RACE reads, yields one record per CDR3 protein. The sample comprises 13,000 to 15,000 distinct CDR3 sequences, 4.7% of which are singletons, and around 19% rests with the top ten. The source was lung tumor tissue, collected at surgery. These receptors were obtained from a female donor with early-stage non-small cell lung cancer. The CDR3 runs from the conserved cysteine through the conserved F or W. Clone size, where shown, is once, few, many, or a class for clones that have expanded.

CDR3 | V | length | size
CASQRRNGYEQYF | TRBV23-1 | 13 | many
CASSIGQGAHQPQHF | TRBV19 | 15 | many
CASSLHMSSPGSSGNTIYF | TRBV5-1 | 19 | .
CASSNPRGAGEQYF | TRBV6-5 | 14 | many
CAISESRNTIYF | TRBV10-3 | 12 | many
CASRTSGSTGEQFF | TRBV6-2/TRBV6-3 | 14 | many
CASSLQGRADTQYF | TRBV7-2 | 14 | many
CASSQERGISYEQYF | TRBV4-2 | 15 | many
CASSSPGGTNQPQHF | TRBV28 | 15 | many
CASSFHPQGASTGELFF | TRBV7-6 | 17 | many
CASSRQGVNQPQHF | TRBV6-2/TRBV6-3 | 14 | many
CASSHYMNTEAFF | TRBV4-2 | 13 | few
CSASAGGPYEQYF | TRBV20-1 | 13 | medium-sized
CASSPYSLGEKLFF | TRBV11-2 | 14 | many
CSALWPKETQYF | TRBV20-1 | 12 | few
CASSLRVDQPQHF | TRBV7-2 | 13 | many
CSAVAGTNTGELFF | TRBV20-1 | 14 | many
CASSPQASGGTDTQYF | TRBV9 | 16 | .
CASSQGTRSGNTIYF | TRBV3-1 | 15 | many
CASSYLKEVGRNEQYF | TRBV6-5 | 16 | many
CASSLAPGSGNTIYF | TRBV5-1 | 15 | many
CASSPTGITNYGYTF | TRBV7-9 | 15 | many
CASSESSFGGYNEQFF | TRBV10-1 | 16 | many